A selection of T cell receptor beta chains follows, all from one sample in a study of shared clonotypes between healthy human individuals. Clones were read by immunoSEQ multiplex PCR, and TCRdb kept only the in-frame ones, dropping some. The sample contains over 2 million clones, roughly 96% of which appear only once. Specimen: naive CD4+ T cells sorted from blood. The origin of the receptors is a man younger than 30 in good health. Both conserved end residues are part of each CDR3. Each record gives: D gene, V gene, clone size, J gene, CDR3 DNA, CDR3 protein. The D gene is left open where the match is weak. A row's size may be missing; if present it is once, few, many or a size class.

d_gene: TRBD2; v_gene: TRBV5-1; abundance: -; j_gene: TRBJ2-3; CDR3nt: TGCGCCAGCAGCTTGGGGGCCAGCGGGGAAACAGATACGCAGTATTTT; CDR3aa: CASSLGASGETDTQYF
d_gene: TRBD2; v_gene: TRBV6-6; abundance: -; j_gene: TRBJ2-7; CDR3nt: TGTGCCAGCAGTTATACGACTAGCGGATCCTACGAGCAGTACTTC; CDR3aa: CASSYTTSGSYEQYF
d_gene: -; v_gene: TRBV5-4; abundance: -; j_gene: TRBJ1-5; CDR3nt: TGTGCCAGCAGTTCGGACGGTAGCAATCAGCCCCAGCATTTT; CDR3aa: CASSSDGSNQPQHF
d_gene: -; v_gene: TRBV21-1; abundance: -; j_gene: TRBJ2-7; CDR3nt: TGTGCCAGCAGCAAAGAGCTCTTAAGCTCCTACGAGCAGTACTTC; CDR3aa: CASSKELLSSYEQYF
d_gene: -; v_gene: TRBV6-1; abundance: -; j_gene: TRBJ2-3; CDR3nt: TGTGCCAGCTTACGACGGGGCACAGATACGCAGTATTTT; CDR3aa: CASLRRGTDTQYF
d_gene: -; v_gene: TRBV7-6; abundance: once; j_gene: TRBJ1-1; CDR3nt: TGTGCCAGCAGCCTCCGGGGTCAGGGGTCGAACACTGAAGCTTTCTTT; CDR3aa: CASSLRGQGSNTEAFF
d_gene: -; v_gene: TRBV19; abundance: -; j_gene: TRBJ2-1; CDR3nt: TGTGCCAGTAGTACCCAGATTTACAATGAGCAGTTCTTC; CDR3aa: CASSTQIYNEQFF
d_gene: TRBD1; v_gene: TRBV6-5; abundance: -; j_gene: TRBJ2-7; CDR3nt: TGTGCCAGCAGTTACTCTGGGACAGCTAACTACGAGCAGTACTTC; CDR3aa: CASSYSGTANYEQYF
d_gene: TRBD1; v_gene: TRBV2; abundance: -; j_gene: TRBJ1-4; CDR3nt: TGTGCCAGCACCCCGGGGACAGCTGAAAAACTGTTTTTT; CDR3aa: CASTPGTAEKLFF
d_gene: -; v_gene: TRBV28; abundance: -; j_gene: TRBJ2-5; CDR3nt: TGTGCCAGCAGTTTGGGCAGGCAGGGTGAGACCCAGTACTTC; CDR3aa: CASSLGRQGETQYF
d_gene: TRBD2; v_gene: TRBV7-9; abundance: -; j_gene: TRBJ2-1; CDR3nt: TGTGCCAGCAGCCTGATGACTAGCGGGAGGGCCGGGGAGCAGTTCTTC; CDR3aa: CASSLMTSGRAGEQFF
d_gene: -; v_gene: TRBV9; abundance: -; j_gene: TRBJ1-1; CDR3nt: TGTGCCAGCAGCGTAGACCCAGGGACCACTGAAGCTTTCTTT; CDR3aa: CASSVDPGTTEAFF
d_gene: -; v_gene: TRBV15; abundance: -; j_gene: TRBJ1-3; CDR3nt: TGTGCCACCAGCAGATCACAGGGAAACACCATATATTTT; CDR3aa: CATSRSQGNTIYF
d_gene: TRBD1; v_gene: TRBV30; abundance: once; j_gene: TRBJ1-3; CDR3nt: TGTGCCTGGAGGGACAGGAGCTCTGGAAACACCATATATTTT; CDR3aa: CAWRDRSSGNTIYF
d_gene: -; v_gene: TRBV11-2; abundance: -; j_gene: TRBJ1-1; CDR3nt: TGTGCCAGCACCCCGGCGGAGGGTGTCACTGAAGCTTTCTTT; CDR3aa: CASTPAEGVTEAFF
d_gene: -; v_gene: TRBV6-1; abundance: -; j_gene: TRBJ1-6; CDR3nt: TGTGCCAGCAGGAACAGGGAGTATAATTCACCCCTCCACTTT; CDR3aa: CASRNREYNSPLHF
d_gene: TRBD1; v_gene: TRBV28; abundance: -; j_gene: TRBJ1-4; CDR3nt: TGTGCCAGCAGTTTATTAGCACAGGGGAATGAAAAACTGTTTTTT; CDR3aa: CASSLLAQGNEKLFF
d_gene: -; v_gene: TRBV5-1; abundance: -; j_gene: TRBJ2-2; CDR3nt: TGCGCCAGCAGCTTGACGGGAGTGGCCGGGGAGCTGTTTTTT; CDR3aa: CASSLTGVAGELFF
d_gene: TRBD2; v_gene: TRBV9; abundance: -; j_gene: TRBJ2-3; CDR3nt: TGTGCCAGCAGCACTTCCGCGGGACTAGCCCCAGATACGCAGTATTTT; CDR3aa: CASSTSAGLAPDTQYF
d_gene: -; v_gene: TRBV18; abundance: -; j_gene: TRBJ1-1; CDR3nt: TGTGCCAGCTCACCACTGGGACTCCAGAACACTGAAGCTTTCTTT; CDR3aa: CASSPLGLQNTEAFF
d_gene: TRBD2; v_gene: TRBV6-6; abundance: -; j_gene: TRBJ2-3; CDR3nt: TGTGCCAGCAGTCGGACTAGCGTGGATACGCAGTATTTT; CDR3aa: CASSRTSVDTQYF
d_gene: TRBD2; v_gene: TRBV7-2; abundance: -; j_gene: TRBJ2-7; CDR3nt: TGTGCCAGCAGCTTAGGGGCTAGCGGGTCCTACGAGCAGTACTTC; CDR3aa: CASSLGASGSYEQYF
d_gene: -; v_gene: TRBV5-1; abundance: -; j_gene: TRBJ2-3; CDR3nt: TGCGCCAGCAGCTTGGTTCCTGGAGGGGGCACAGATACGCAGTATTTT; CDR3aa: CASSLVPGGGTDTQYF
d_gene: TRBD2; v_gene: TRBV5-1; abundance: -; j_gene: TRBJ2-7; CDR3nt: TGCGCCAGCAGCTGGACTAGCGGGGCCCCCTACGAGCAGTACTTC; CDR3aa: CASSWTSGAPYEQYF
d_gene: TRBD1; v_gene: TRBV19; abundance: -; j_gene: TRBJ1-2; CDR3nt: TGTGCCAGTAGACAATCGGGACAGGGTACAGTTTCAACCTTC; CDR3aa: CASRQSGQGTVSTF
d_gene: TRBD1; v_gene: TRBV5-1; abundance: -; j_gene: TRBJ2-7; CDR3nt: TGCGCCAGCAGCTTGATCGGGACAGGGTACGAGCAGTACTTC; CDR3aa: CASSLIGTGYEQYF
d_gene: -; v_gene: TRBV10-3; abundance: -; j_gene: TRBJ2-7; CDR3nt: TGTGCCATCAGTGGCAGCGAAGGTCGGTACGAGCAGTACTTC; CDR3aa: CAISGSEGRYEQYF
d_gene: TRBD2; v_gene: TRBV10-3; abundance: -; j_gene: TRBJ2-7; CDR3nt: TGTGCCATCAGTGACGGACTAGCGGGAACCTACGAGCAGTACTTC; CDR3aa: CAISDGLAGTYEQYF
d_gene: -; v_gene: TRBV18; abundance: -; j_gene: TRBJ2-2; CDR3nt: TGTGCCAGCTCACCACGGCCGGGGAACACCGGGGAGCTGTTTTTT; CDR3aa: CASSPRPGNTGELFF
d_gene: -; v_gene: TRBV6-1; abundance: -; j_gene: TRBJ1-2; CDR3nt: TGTGCCAGCGAACAGCTACCAAACTATGGCTACACCTTC; CDR3aa: CASEQLPNYGYTF
d_gene: -; v_gene: TRBV9; abundance: once; j_gene: TRBJ2-3; CDR3nt: TGTGCCAGCAGCGCGAGGGACGTCACAGATACGCAGTATTTT; CDR3aa: CASSARDVTDTQYF
d_gene: -; v_gene: TRBV4-1; abundance: -; j_gene: TRBJ2-1; CDR3nt: TGCGCCAGCAGTCTGCCGGGACGTAATAGGAATGAGCAGTTCTTC; CDR3aa: CASSLPGRNRNEQFF
d_gene: -; v_gene: TRBV2; abundance: -; j_gene: TRBJ1-2; CDR3nt: TGTGCCAGCAGCATCAACCGAGGCTACACCTTC; CDR3aa: CASSINRGYTF
d_gene: -; v_gene: TRBV25-1; abundance: -; j_gene: TRBJ2-3; CDR3nt: TGTGCCAGCAGTTCGTATCCCCCAGATACGCAGTATTTT; CDR3aa: CASSSYPPDTQYF
d_gene: TRBD1; v_gene: TRBV30; abundance: few; j_gene: TRBJ1-6; CDR3nt: TGTGCCTGGAGTAAGGGACAGGATAATTCACCCCTCCACTTT; CDR3aa: CAWSKGQDNSPLHF
d_gene: -; v_gene: TRBV10-3; abundance: -; j_gene: TRBJ2-3; CDR3nt: TGTGCCACTAAGGGCTCCTTAAGCACAGATACGCAGTATTTT; CDR3aa: CATKGSLSTDTQYF
d_gene: -; v_gene: TRBV2; abundance: -; j_gene: TRBJ2-2; CDR3nt: TGTGCCACCCGACAGGATACGAACACCGGGGAGCTGTTTTTT; CDR3aa: CATRQDTNTGELFF
d_gene: -; v_gene: TRBV15; abundance: -; j_gene: TRBJ1-2; CDR3nt: TGTGCCACCAGCAGAGAGGGTGACTATGGCTACACCTTC; CDR3aa: CATSREGDYGYTF
d_gene: -; v_gene: TRBV6-1; abundance: -; j_gene: TRBJ1-1; CDR3nt: TGTGCCAGCACGATGAACACTGAAGCTTTCTTT; CDR3aa: CASTMNTEAFF
d_gene: TRBD1; v_gene: TRBV27; abundance: -; j_gene: TRBJ2-7; CDR3nt: TGTGCCAGCAGTTCCACAGGGGGCTGGGGCTACGAGCAGTACTTC; CDR3aa: CASSSTGGWGYEQYF
d_gene: TRBD2; v_gene: TRBV6-7; abundance: -; j_gene: TRBJ2-5; CDR3nt: TGTGCCAGCAGGAAACTGGGACTAGCGTCAGAGACCCAGTACTTC; CDR3aa: CASRKLGLASETQYF
d_gene: -; v_gene: TRBV29-1; abundance: -; j_gene: TRBJ1-6; CDR3nt: TGCAGCGTGCGGAAGGGAACGGGTTCACCCCTCCACTTT; CDR3aa: CSVRKGTGSPLHF
d_gene: TRBD1; v_gene: TRBV5-6; abundance: -; j_gene: TRBJ1-6; CDR3nt: TGTGCCAGCAGCTTAAACAGGGGAGGCAATTCACCCCTCCACTTT; CDR3aa: CASSLNRGGNSPLHF
d_gene: -; v_gene: TRBV5-8; abundance: -; j_gene: TRBJ1-1; CDR3nt: TGTGCCAGCAGCAAGATCGTGGGGGATTGGGGCATCGACACTGAAGCTTTCTTT; CDR3aa: CASSKIVGDWGIDTEAFF
d_gene: TRBD1; v_gene: TRBV30; abundance: -; j_gene: TRBJ1-5; CDR3nt: TGTGCCTGGAGTGGACAGGGTTATAGCAATCAGCCCCAGCATTTT; CDR3aa: CAWSGQGYSNQPQHF
d_gene: TRBD2; v_gene: TRBV6-1; abundance: once; j_gene: TRBJ2-3; CDR3nt: TGTGCCAGCAGTGGGAGCGGGAGCCTCACAGATACGCAGTATTTT; CDR3aa: CASSGSGSLTDTQYF
d_gene: -; v_gene: TRBV11-2; abundance: -; j_gene: TRBJ2-4; CDR3nt: TGTGCCAGCAGCTTAAGTGGGGGGGACAGGTTTGACATTCAGTACTTC; CDR3aa: CASSLSGGDRFDIQYF
d_gene: TRBD1; v_gene: TRBV27; abundance: -; j_gene: TRBJ1-4; CDR3nt: TGTGCCAGCAGTTTCACCGGGACAGGGGGTGAAAAACTGTTTTTT; CDR3aa: CASSFTGTGGEKLFF
d_gene: -; v_gene: TRBV5-6; abundance: -; j_gene: TRBJ1-2; CDR3nt: TGTGCCAGCAGCCCGGAGGGAGGGGATGGCTACACCTTC; CDR3aa: CASSPEGGDGYTF
d_gene: -; v_gene: TRBV9; abundance: -; j_gene: TRBJ1-3; CDR3nt: TGTGCCAGCAGCGGGGCAGAGATCCTCTCTGGAAACACCATATATTTT; CDR3aa: CASSGAEILSGNTIYF
d_gene: -; v_gene: TRBV21-1; abundance: -; j_gene: TRBJ2-7; CDR3nt: TGTGCCAGCAGCAAAGTACGACCCGGACAGGGGAACTACGAGCAGTACTTC; CDR3aa: CASSKVRPGQGNYEQYF
d_gene: TRBD1; v_gene: TRBV28; abundance: -; j_gene: TRBJ2-3; CDR3nt: TGTGCCTCCGGACAGGGAACGATTCTTAGCACAGATACGCAGTATTTT; CDR3aa: CASGQGTILSTDTQYF
d_gene: TRBD1; v_gene: TRBV9; abundance: -; j_gene: TRBJ1-2; CDR3nt: TGTGCCAGCAGCGGCCGGACAGGGGGAGGCTACACCTTC; CDR3aa: CASSGRTGGGYTF
d_gene: TRBD2; v_gene: TRBV6-5; abundance: -; j_gene: TRBJ2-7; CDR3nt: TGTGCCAGCAGGGGTCAGGGAGGGTACGAGCAGTACTTC; CDR3aa: CASRGQGGYEQYF
d_gene: TRBD2; v_gene: TRBV29-1; abundance: -; j_gene: TRBJ2-1; CDR3nt: TGCAGCGTTGTCAGGAGACTAGCCGACAATGAGCAGTTCTTC; CDR3aa: CSVVRRLADNEQFF
d_gene: TRBD1; v_gene: TRBV6-5; abundance: -; j_gene: TRBJ1-2; CDR3nt: TGTGCCAGCAGTTATGCGATGAGACAGGGGTATGGCTACACCTTC; CDR3aa: CASSYAMRQGYGYTF
d_gene: -; v_gene: TRBV5-1; abundance: -; j_gene: TRBJ1-1; CDR3nt: TGCGCCAGCAGGACCTTTTCTCCGGGGAACACTGAAGCTTTCTTT; CDR3aa: CASRTFSPGNTEAFF
d_gene: TRBD1; v_gene: TRBV6-1; abundance: -; j_gene: TRBJ2-1; CDR3nt: TGTGCCAGCAGTGAGACAGGGGGACTCTACAATGAGCAGTTCTTC; CDR3aa: CASSETGGLYNEQFF
d_gene: -; v_gene: TRBV6-4; abundance: -; j_gene: TRBJ1-5; CDR3nt: TGTGCCAGCAGTCCGGAGGGAAACCAGCCCCAGCATTTT; CDR3aa: CASSPEGNQPQHF